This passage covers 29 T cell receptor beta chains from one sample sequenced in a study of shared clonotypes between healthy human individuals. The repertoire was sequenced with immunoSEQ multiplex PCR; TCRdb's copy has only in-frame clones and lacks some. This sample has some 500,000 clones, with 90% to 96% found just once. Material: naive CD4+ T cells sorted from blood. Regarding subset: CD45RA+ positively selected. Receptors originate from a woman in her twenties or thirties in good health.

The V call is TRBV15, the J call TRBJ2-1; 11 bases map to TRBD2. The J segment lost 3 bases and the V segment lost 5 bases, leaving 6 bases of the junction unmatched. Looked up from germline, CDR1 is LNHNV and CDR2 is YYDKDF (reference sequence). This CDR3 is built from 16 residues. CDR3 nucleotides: TGTGCCACCAGCCCCCCGGGGACTAGCGGCTACAATGAGCAGTTCTTC. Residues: CATSPPGTSGYNEQFF.

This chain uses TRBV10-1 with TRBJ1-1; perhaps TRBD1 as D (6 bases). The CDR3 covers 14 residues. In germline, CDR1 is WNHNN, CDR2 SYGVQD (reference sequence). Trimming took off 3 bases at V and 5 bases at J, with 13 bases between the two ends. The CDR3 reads CASSEFRGHTEAFF. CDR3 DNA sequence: TGCGCCAGCAGTGAATTTCGGGGGCATACTGAAGCTTTCTTT.

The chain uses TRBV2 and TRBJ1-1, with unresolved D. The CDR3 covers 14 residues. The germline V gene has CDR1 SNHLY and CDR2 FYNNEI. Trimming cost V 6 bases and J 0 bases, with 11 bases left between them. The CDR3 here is CASRANGVNTEAFF. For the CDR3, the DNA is TGTGCCAGCAGAGCCAACGGGGTGAACACTGAAGCTTTCTTT.

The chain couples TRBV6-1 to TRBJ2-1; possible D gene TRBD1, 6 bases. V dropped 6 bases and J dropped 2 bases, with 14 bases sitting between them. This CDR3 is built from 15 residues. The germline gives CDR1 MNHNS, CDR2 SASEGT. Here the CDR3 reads CASRPIQGAYNEQFF. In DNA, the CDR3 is TGTGCCAGCAGACCCATACAGGGTGCCTACAATGAGCAGTTCTTC.

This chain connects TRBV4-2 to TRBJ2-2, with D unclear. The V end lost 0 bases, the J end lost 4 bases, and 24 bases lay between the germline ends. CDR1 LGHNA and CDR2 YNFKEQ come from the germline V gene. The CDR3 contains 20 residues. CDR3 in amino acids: CASSQESEIRKSKGTGELFF. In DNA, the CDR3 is TGTGCCAGCAGCCAAGAGTCGGAGATACGAAAATCGAAGGGCACCGGGGAGCTGTTTTTT.

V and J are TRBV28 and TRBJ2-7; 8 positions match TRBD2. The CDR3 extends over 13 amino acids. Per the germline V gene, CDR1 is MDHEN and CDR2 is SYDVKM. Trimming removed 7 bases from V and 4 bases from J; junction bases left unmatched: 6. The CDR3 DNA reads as TGTGCCAGCAAGACTAGCGACCCATACGAGCAGTACTTC. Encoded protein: CASKTSDPYEQYF.

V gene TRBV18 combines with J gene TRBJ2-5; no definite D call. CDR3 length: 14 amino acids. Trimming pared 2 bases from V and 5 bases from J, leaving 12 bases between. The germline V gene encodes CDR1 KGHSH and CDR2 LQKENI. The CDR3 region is CASSPTAGWETQYF. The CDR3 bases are TGTGCCAGCTCACCAACTGCAGGATGGGAGACCCAGTACTTC.

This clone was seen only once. CDR3 nucleotides: TGCGCCAGCAGCAGGGAGGGGGCGCCCGGTGAAAAACTGTTTTTT. It is translated as CASSREGAPGEKLFF. This chain joins TRBV5-1 and TRBJ1-4, with 7 bases matching TRBD1. V lost 4 bases, J lost 7 bases, and 10 bases stayed unmatched. The CDR3 extends over 15 amino acids. Germline V CDR1 and CDR2: SGHRS, YFSETQ.

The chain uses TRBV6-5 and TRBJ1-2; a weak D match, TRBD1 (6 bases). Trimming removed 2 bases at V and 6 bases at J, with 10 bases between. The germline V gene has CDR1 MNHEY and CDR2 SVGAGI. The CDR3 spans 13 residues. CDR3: CASSYQGLDGYTF. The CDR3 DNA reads TGTGCCAGCAGTTACCAGGGGCTGGATGGCTACACCTTC.

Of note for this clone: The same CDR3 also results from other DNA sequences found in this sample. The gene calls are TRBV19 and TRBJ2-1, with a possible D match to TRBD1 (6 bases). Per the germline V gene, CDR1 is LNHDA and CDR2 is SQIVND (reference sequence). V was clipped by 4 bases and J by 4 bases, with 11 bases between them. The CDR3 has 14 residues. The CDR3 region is CASSTGTNYNEQFF. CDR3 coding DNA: TGTGCCAGTAGTACAGGGACAAATTACAATGAGCAGTTCTTC.

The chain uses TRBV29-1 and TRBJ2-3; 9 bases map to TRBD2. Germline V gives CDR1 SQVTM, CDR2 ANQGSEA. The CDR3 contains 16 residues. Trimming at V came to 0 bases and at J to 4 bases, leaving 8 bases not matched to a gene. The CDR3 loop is CSVEDRPSGTADTQYF. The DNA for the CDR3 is TGCAGCGTTGAAGATCGTCCTAGCGGGACCGCAGATACGCAGTATTTT.

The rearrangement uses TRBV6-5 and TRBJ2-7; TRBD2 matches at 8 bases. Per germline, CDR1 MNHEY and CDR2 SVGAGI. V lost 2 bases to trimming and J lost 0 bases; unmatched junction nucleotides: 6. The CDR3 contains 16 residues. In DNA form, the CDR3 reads TGTGCCAGCAGTTACGGGGTAGCGGGGCACTCCTACGAGCAGTACTTC. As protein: CASSYGVAGHSYEQYF.

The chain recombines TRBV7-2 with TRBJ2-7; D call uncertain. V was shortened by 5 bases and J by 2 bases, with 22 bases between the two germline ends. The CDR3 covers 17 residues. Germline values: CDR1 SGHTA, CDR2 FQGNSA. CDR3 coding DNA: TGTGCCAGCAGCCCCATGGCCAGTTTCCCCCAACCCTACGAGCAGTACTTC. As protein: CASSPMASFPQPYEQYF.

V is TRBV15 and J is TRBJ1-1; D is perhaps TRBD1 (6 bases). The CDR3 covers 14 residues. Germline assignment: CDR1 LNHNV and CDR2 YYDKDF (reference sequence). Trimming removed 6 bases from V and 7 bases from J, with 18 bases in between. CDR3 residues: CATRTGQTIREAFF. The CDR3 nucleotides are TGTGCCACCAGGACCGGACAGACGATACGTGAAGCTTTCTTT. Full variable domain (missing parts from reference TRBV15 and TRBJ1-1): DAMVIQNPRYQVTQFGKPVTLSCSQTLNHNVMYWYQQKSSQAPKLLFHYYDKDFNNEADTPDNFQSRRPNTSFCFLDIRSPGLGDTAMYLCATRTGQTIREAFFGQGTRLTVV.

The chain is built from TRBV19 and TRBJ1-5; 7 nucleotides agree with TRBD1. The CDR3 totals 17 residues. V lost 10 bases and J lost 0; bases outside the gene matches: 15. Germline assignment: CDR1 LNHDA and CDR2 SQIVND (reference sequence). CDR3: CATAGRTGYYSNQPQHF. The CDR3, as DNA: TGTGCCACCGCGGGAAGGACAGGTTATTATAGCAATCAGCCCCAGCATTTT.

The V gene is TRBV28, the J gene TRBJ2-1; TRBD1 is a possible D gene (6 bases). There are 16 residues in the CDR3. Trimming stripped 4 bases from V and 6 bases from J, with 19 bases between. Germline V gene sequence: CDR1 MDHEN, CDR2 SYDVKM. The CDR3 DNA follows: TGTGCCAGCAGTTCAGGGTTCCCCTTACAGGGCAATGAGCAGTTCTTC. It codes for CASSSGFPLQGNEQFF.

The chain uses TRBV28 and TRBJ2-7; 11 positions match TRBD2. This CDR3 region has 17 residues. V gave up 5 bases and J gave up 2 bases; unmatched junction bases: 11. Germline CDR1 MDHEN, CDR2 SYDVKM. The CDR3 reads CASSRGLAVRGPYEQYF. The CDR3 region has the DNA TGTGCCAGCAGTCGGGGACTAGCGGTAAGGGGTCCCTACGAGCAGTACTTC.

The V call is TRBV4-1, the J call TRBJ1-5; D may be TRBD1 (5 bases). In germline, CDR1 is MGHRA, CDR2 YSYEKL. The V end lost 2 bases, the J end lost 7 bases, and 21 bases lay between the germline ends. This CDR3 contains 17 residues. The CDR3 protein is CASSQLFILIRDQPQHF. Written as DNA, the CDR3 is TGCGCCAGCAGCCAATTGTTTATTTTAATCAGGGACCAGCCCCAGCATTTT.

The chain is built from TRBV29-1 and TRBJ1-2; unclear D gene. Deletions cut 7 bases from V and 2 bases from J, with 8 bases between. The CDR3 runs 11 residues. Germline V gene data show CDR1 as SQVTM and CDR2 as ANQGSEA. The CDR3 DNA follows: TGCAGCGGGTCTGAGAACTATGGCTACACCTTC. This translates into CSGSENYGYTF.

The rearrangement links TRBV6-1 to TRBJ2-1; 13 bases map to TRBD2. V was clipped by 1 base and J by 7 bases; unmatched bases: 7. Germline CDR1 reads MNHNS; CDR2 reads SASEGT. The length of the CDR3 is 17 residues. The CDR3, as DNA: TGTGCCAGCAGTGAAGAGCTTTTGACTAGCGGGAGGAATGAGCAGTTCTTC. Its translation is CASSEELLTSGRNEQFF.

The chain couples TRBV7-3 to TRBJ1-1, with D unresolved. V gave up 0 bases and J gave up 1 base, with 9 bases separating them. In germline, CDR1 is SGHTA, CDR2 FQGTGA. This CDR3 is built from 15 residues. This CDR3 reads CASSLTVRKNTEAFF. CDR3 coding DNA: TGTGCCAGCAGCTTAACGGTCAGGAAGAACACTGAAGCTTTCTTT.

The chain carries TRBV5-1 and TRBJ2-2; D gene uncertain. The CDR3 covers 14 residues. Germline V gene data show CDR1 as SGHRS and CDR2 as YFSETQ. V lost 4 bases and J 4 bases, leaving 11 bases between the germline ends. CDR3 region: CASSANPATGELFF. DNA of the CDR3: TGCGCCAGCAGCGCCAACCCAGCCACCGGGGAGCTGTTTTTT.

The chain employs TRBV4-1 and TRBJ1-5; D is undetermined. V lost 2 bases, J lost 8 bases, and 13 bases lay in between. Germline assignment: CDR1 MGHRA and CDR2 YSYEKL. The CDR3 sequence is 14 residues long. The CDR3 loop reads CASSQIIWVEPQHF. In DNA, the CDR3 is TGCGCCAGCAGCCAAATAATATGGGTGGAGCCCCAGCATTTT.

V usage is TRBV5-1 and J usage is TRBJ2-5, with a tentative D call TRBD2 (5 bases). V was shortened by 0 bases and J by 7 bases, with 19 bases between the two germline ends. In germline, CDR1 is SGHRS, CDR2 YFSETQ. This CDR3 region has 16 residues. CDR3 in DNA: TGCGCCAGCAGCTTGGCCGGCGGGTCCGACCCGGGGACCCAGTACTTC. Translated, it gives CASSLAGGSDPGTQYF.

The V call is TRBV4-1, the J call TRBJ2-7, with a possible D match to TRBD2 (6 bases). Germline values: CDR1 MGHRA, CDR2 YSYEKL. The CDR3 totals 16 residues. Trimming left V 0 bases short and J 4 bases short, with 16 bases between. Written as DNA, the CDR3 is TGCGCCAGCAGCCAAGATAGGAGGGAGAAGACATACGAGCAGTACTTC. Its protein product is CASSQDRREKTYEQYF.

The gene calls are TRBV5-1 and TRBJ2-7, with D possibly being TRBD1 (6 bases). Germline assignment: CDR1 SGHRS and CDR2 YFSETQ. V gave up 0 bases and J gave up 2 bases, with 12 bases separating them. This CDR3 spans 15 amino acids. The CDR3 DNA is TGCGCCAGCAGCTTGGGACAGGCCGGAGCCTACGAGCAGTACTTC. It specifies CASSLGQAGAYEQYF.

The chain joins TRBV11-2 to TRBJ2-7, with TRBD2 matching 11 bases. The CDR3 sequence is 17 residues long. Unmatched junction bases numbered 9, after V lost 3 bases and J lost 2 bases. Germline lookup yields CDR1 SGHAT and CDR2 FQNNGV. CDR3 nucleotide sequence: TGTGCCAGCAGCTTGGGACTAGCGGAGCGCCTAACCTACGAGCAGTACTTC. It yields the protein CASSLGLAERLTYEQYF.

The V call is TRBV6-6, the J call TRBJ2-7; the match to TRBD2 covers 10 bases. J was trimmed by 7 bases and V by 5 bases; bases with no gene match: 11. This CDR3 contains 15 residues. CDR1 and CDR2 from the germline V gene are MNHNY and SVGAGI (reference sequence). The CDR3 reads CASSRSLAGVSEQYF. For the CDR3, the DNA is TGTGCCAGCAGTCGGTCTCTAGCGGGAGTGAGTGAGCAGTACTTC.

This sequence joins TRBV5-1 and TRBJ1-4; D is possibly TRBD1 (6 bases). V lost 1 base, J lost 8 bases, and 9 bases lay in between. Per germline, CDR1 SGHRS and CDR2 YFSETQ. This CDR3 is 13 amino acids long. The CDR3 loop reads CASSLTGREKLFF. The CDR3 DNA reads TGCGCCAGCAGCTTGACAGGGCGCGAAAAACTGTTTTTT.